This entry lists 10 T cell receptor beta chains sequenced from one sample in a study of cytomegalovirus exposure and HLA in healthy donors. The PCR employed 60 Vbeta primers together with 13 Jbeta primers. Sequenced by immunoSEQ multiplex PCR; TCRdb stores in-frame clones only, minus some. The table shows 100,000 to 150,000 clones, with 77% occurring only once. The sequenced sample was PBMCs. Every receptor here comes from a male donor in good health and CMV-seropositive.

This clone occurred a few times. The junction departs from germline at one end; a sequencing error may be responsible. V gene TRBV6-1 combines with J gene TRBJ2-4, with 12 bases lining up with TRBD2. The CDR3 covers 19 residues. Germline lookup yields CDR1 MNHNS and CDR2 SASEGT. CDR3 sequence reads: CASSGDWTSGAPRWNSQYF. The DNA for the CDR3 is TGTGCCAGCAGTGGGGATTGGACTAGCGGGGCCCCCCGGTGGAACAGTCAGTACTTC.

This clone has more than one count but fewer than ten. The V call is TRBV28, the J call TRBJ1-2; D possibly corresponds to TRBD1 (5 bases). The V and J ends lost 8 bases and 5 bases respectively, with 18 bases between them. The CDR3 has 14 amino acids. Germline V lookup: CDR1 MDHEN, CDR2 SYDVKM. CDR3: CASELWQGKYGYTF. CDR3 nucleotide sequence: TGTGCCAGCGAACTCTGGCAGGGTAAGTATGGCTACACCTTC.

The chain joins TRBV6-5 to TRBJ2-7; 11 bases fit TRBD2. This CDR3 comprises 13 residues. Unmatched junction bases numbered 0, after V lost 2 bases and J lost 6 bases. Germline CDR1 MNHEY, CDR2 SVGAGI. In DNA, the CDR3 is TGTGCCAGCAGTTACGGACTAGCGGGCGAGCAGTACTTC. This translates into CASSYGLAGEQYF.

The chain is built from TRBV9 and TRBJ2-7, with TRBD2 identical over 12 bases. The CDR3 is made up of 14 amino acids. The junction had 5 bases not matched to a gene; V was cut back by 4 bases and J by 6 bases. The germline V gene has CDR1 SGDLS and CDR2 YYNGEE. CDR3 amino acids: CASSPQLAGGEQYF. The CDR3 DNA is TGTGCCAGCAGCCCACAACTAGCGGGGGGCGAGCAGTACTTC.

The genes are TRBV7-6 and TRBJ2-3; the D gene is possibly TRBD2 (6 bases). V gave up 0 bases and J gave up 6 bases, with 13 bases separating them. Germline V gene sequence: CDR1 SGHVS, CDR2 FNYEAQ. The length of the CDR3 is 15 residues. The CDR3 nucleotides are TGTGCCAGCAGCTTAGCATCCGGGAGCAAGGATACGCAGTATTTT. This encodes CASSLASGSKDTQYF.

The chain has TRBV28 and TRBJ2-7, with D unresolved. Trimming cost V 6 bases and J 5 bases, with 14 bases left between them. The CDR3 runs 13 residues. CDR1 and CDR2 (germline): MDHEN, SYDVKM. The CDR3 protein is CASSPPGFHEQYF. For the CDR3, the DNA is TGTGCCAGCAGCCCCCCCGGGTTCCACGAGCAGTACTTC.

This clone showed up just a few times. This chain uses TRBV27 with TRBJ1-4, with D perhaps matching TRBD1 (6 bases). Germline lookup yields CDR1 MNHEY and CDR2 SMNVEV (reference sequence). The CDR3 loop spans 15 amino acids. V was pared by 5 bases and J by 8 bases, with 18 bases between. As DNA, the CDR3 is TGTGCCAGCAGTCCCGAGTCCCGGGACAAGGAAAAACTGTTTTTT. This sequence encodes CASSPESRDKEKLFF.

This chain links TRBV7-9 with TRBJ1-2; weak D call: TRBD1 (6 bases). Germline lookup yields CDR1 SEHNR and CDR2 FQNEAQ (reference sequence). V lost 5 bases and J lost 3, with 16 bases in between. The CDR3 is 15 residues long. The CDR3 coding sequence is TGTGCCAGCAGCCCTAGGACAGTCTATGACTATGGCTACACCTTC. It translates to CASSPRTVYDYGYTF.

The table lists this clone with a count of one. V and J are TRBV28 and TRBJ1-4; tentatively, D is TRBD1 (6 bases). V was clipped by 7 bases and J by 3 bases, with 15 bases between them. Per germline, CDR1 MDHEN and CDR2 SYDVKM. The CDR3 has 15 amino acids. The CDR3 spells CASTPRGAANEKLFF. The CDR3 DNA reads as TGTGCCAGCACGCCCCGGGGGGCAGCTAATGAAAAACTGTTTTTT. Filled out from reference TRBV28 and TRBJ1-4, the complete variable domain reads DVKVTQSSRYLVKRTGEKVFLECVQDMDHENMFWYRQDPGLGLRLIYFSYDVKMKEKGDIPEGYSVSREKKERFSLILESASTNQTSMYLCASTPRGAANEKLFFGSGTQLSVL.

The rearrangement links TRBV7-2 to TRBJ2-1, with 9 bases matching TRBD2. V was pared by 1 base and J by 7 bases, with 8 bases of the junction left unmatched. The CDR3 is made up of 16 amino acids. CDR1 and CDR2 (germline): SGHTA, FQGNSA. Here the CDR3 reads CASSLGISGRLNEQFF. CDR3 bases: TGTGCCAGCAGCTTAGGTATTAGCGGGAGATTGAATGAGCAGTTCTTC. The variable domain in full, completed from reference TRBV7-2 and TRBJ2-1, reads GAGVSQSPSNKVTEKGKDVELRCDPISGHTALYWYRQSLGQGLEFLIYFQGNSAPDKSGLPSDRFSAERTGGSVSTLTIQRTQQEDSAVYLCASSLGISGRLNEQFFGPGTRLTVL.